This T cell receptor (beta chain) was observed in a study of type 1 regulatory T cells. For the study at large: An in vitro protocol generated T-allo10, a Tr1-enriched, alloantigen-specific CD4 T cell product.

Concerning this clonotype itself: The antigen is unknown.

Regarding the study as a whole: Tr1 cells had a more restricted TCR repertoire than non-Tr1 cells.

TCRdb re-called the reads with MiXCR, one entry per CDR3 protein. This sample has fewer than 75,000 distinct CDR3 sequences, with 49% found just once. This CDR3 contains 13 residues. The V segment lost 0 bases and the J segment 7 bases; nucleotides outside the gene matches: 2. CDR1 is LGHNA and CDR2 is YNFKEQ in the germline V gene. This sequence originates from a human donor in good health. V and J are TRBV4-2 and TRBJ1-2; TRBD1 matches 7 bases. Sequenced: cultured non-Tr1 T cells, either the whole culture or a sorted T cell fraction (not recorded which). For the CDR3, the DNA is TGTGCCAGCAGCCAAGACCAGGGGGTTGGCTACACCTTC. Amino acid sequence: CASSQDQGVGYTF.